One and the same sample provided the 30 T cell receptor beta chains below, sequenced in a study of blood T cell repertoires in COVID-19 (dated by TCRdb to 2018 to 2020). Library preparation employed the immunoSEQ multiplex PCR assay. Drawn from immuneACCESS, this table holds only the in-frame rearrangements with V and J called that TCRdb kept. Clones are partly lost; checked studies trace under half to an unresolved V gene and leave the rest unexplained. For this sample there are about 160,000 clones; roughly 90% appear just once. 3% to 4% of the sample is taken by the ten largest. Sample: peripheral blood. All receptors come from a woman in her 70s with acute or convalescent COVID-19.

The CDR3 DNA sequence: TGTGCCAGCAGTACCCAGCGGGCGGCCCAAGAGACCCAGTACTTC. Its translation: CASSTQRAAQETQYF. The chain employs TRBV2 and TRBJ2-5, with D possibly being TRBD2 (6 bases). Trimming cost V 5 bases and J 1 base, with 14 bases left between them. The CDR3 sequence is 15 residues long. Looked up from germline, CDR1 is SNHLY and CDR2 is FYNNEI.

This chain connects TRBV24-1 to TRBJ2-2, with D unclear. Germline V gene lookup returns CDR1 KGHDR and CDR2 SFDVKD. Trimming shortened V by 4 bases and J by 4 bases, and 9 bases separated the two germline ends. The CDR3 is made up of 14 amino acids. CDR3: CATSDLISTGELFF. In nucleotides, the CDR3 is TGTGCCACCAGTGACCTGATTAGCACCGGGGAGCTGTTTTTT.

This chain joins TRBV18 and TRBJ2-7; TRBD2 matches 7 bases. CDR3 length: 15 amino acids. J lost 2 bases, V lost 5 bases, and 9 bases had no gene match. Germline values: CDR1 KGHSH, CDR2 LQKENI. CDR3 nucleotide sequence: TGTGCCAGCTCAGGGGAGGCGGGGGATCCCTACGAGCAGTACTTC. This codes for CASSGEAGDPYEQYF.

The chain joins TRBV30 to TRBJ1-3; D is unclear. Trimming cost V 4 bases and J 7 bases, with 11 bases left between them. The CDR3 has 12 amino acids. Germline V gene lookup returns CDR1 GTSNPN and CDR2 SVGIG (reference sequence). In DNA form, the CDR3 reads TGTGCCTGGACCGATCCCGGGAACACCATATATTTT. It codes for CAWTDPGNTIYF. Together with reference TRBV30 and TRBJ1-3, the CDR3 gives the full variable domain: SQTIHQWPATLVQPVGSPLSLECTVEGTSNPNLYWYRQAAGRGLQLLFYSVGIGQISSEVPQNLSASRPQDRQFILSSKKLLLSDSGFYLCAWTDPGNTIYFGEGSWLTVV.

V usage is TRBV28 and J usage is TRBJ1-5; D is uncertain. The V gene's germline CDR1 is MDHEN and CDR2 SYDVKM. The V and J ends lost 6 bases and 6 bases respectively, with 12 bases between them. The CDR3 covers 13 residues. CDR3 region: CASRPGMPQPQHF. The CDR3 nucleotides read TGTGCCAGCAGGCCAGGCATGCCTCAGCCCCAGCATTTT.

This sequence joins TRBV5-1 and TRBJ1-5; D is uncertain. Between the trimmed V and J ends, which lost 3 bases and 5 bases, there was a span of 9 bases. CDR1 and CDR2 (germline): SGHRS, YFSETQ. CDR3 length equals 13 residues. The CDR3: CASSSRPDQPQHF. The CDR3 nucleotides are TGCGCCAGCAGCTCCAGGCCCGATCAGCCCCAGCATTTT.

This rearrangement joins TRBV30 to TRBJ2-1; possibly TRBD1 for D (5 bases). The CDR3 has 12 amino acids. CDR1 GTSNPN and CDR2 SVGIG come from the germline V gene (reference sequence). Between the trimmed V and J ends, which lost 4 bases and 4 bases, there was a span of 8 bases. The CDR3 sequence: CAWTQGYNEQFF. The CDR3 DNA follows: TGTGCCTGGACTCAGGGTTACAATGAGCAGTTCTTC.

V and J are TRBV14 and TRBJ1-2; 7 nucleotides line up with TRBD1. V lost 3 bases and J lost 3; bases outside the gene matches: 10. The CDR3 extends over 16 amino acids. Germline V gene sequence: CDR1 SGHDN, CDR2 FVKESK. CDR3 in DNA: TGTGCCAGCAGCCAGTCTCGGACAGGACACTACTATGGCTACACCTTC. It encodes CASSQSRTGHYYGYTF.

CDR3 coding DNA: TGTGCCAGCAGCGCCGGTGGGCAGTTCTTC. Residues: CASSAGGQFF. The chain has TRBV12-3 or TRBV12-4 and TRBJ2-1; D is unclear. The V and J ends lost 6 bases and 12 bases respectively, with 9 bases between them. The CDR3 covers 10 residues.

The V call is TRBV11-2, the J call TRBJ2-5, with 7 bases matching TRBD1. There are 16 residues in the CDR3. The V segment lost 1 base and the J segment 5 bases; nucleotides outside the gene matches: 10. The germline gives CDR1 SGHAT, CDR2 FQNNGV. The DNA of the CDR3 is TGTGCCAGCAGCTTAGGGGATGGGACAGAAAGCGAGACCCAGTACTTC. Translated, it gives CASSLGDGTESETQYF. Drawing the rest from reference TRBV11-2 and TRBJ2-5, the complete variable domain is EAGVAQSPRYKIIEKRQSVAFWCNPISGHATLYWYQQILGQGPKLLIQFQNNGVVDDSQLPKDRFSAERLKGVDSTLKIQPAKLEDSAVYLCASSLGDGTESETQYFGPGTRLLVL.

CDR3 residues: CASSLWNTGELFF. The CDR3, as DNA: TGTGCCAGCAGTCTCTGGAACACCGGGGAGCTGTTTTTT. This sequence joins TRBV2 and TRBJ2-2, with D hard to call. Trimming removed 5 bases from V and 1 base from J, with 5 bases in between. The germline gives CDR1 SNHLY, CDR2 FYNNEI. The CDR3 contains 13 residues.

For this clone: Mismatch with germline at one junction end may stem from a read error. V is TRBV24-1 and J is TRBJ2-2; tentatively, D is TRBD1 (5 bases). In germline, CDR1 is KGHDR, CDR2 SFDVKD. This CDR3 spans 17 amino acids. The CDR3 here is CATSDSIRTQNTGELFF. CDR3 DNA sequence: TGTGCCACCAGCGATTCGATCCGGACACAGAACACCGGGGAGCTGTTTTTT.

V usage is TRBV9 and J usage is TRBJ1-1, with D tentatively TRBD1 (6 bases). Germline V CDR1 and CDR2: SGDLS, YYNGEE. The CDR3 spans 13 residues. The ends were cut back, 4 bases at V and 5 bases at J, with 12 bases in the middle. CDR3 nucleotides: TGTGCCAGCAGCCGATCACAGGGAACTGAAGCTTTCTTT. It translates to CASSRSQGTEAFF.

With regard to this clone: This sample also contains other DNA sequences that code for the same CDR3. The CDR3 protein is CASSPGQGNYGYTF. CDR3 nucleotide sequence: TGTGCCAGCTCACCGGGACAGGGAAACTATGGCTACACCTTC. The rearrangement uses TRBV18 and TRBJ1-2; 9 bases map to TRBD1. CDR1 and CDR2 (germline): KGHSH, LQKENI. Trimming took 3 bases from V and 2 from J; bases not matched to a gene: 1. The CDR3 covers 14 residues.

The CDR3 reads CASTTSGRANEQFF. CDR3 DNA: TGTGCCAGCACTACTAGCGGGAGGGCCAATGAGCAGTTCTTC. V is TRBV6-6 and J is TRBJ2-1; 13 nucleotides line up with TRBD2. The CDR3 extends over 14 amino acids. Trimming took 7 bases from V and 6 from J; bases not matched to a gene: 3. CDR1 is MNHNY, CDR2 SVGAGI, per germline (reference sequence).

The genes are TRBV7-2 and TRBJ2-5; D assignment may be TRBD1 or TRBD2 (6 bases each). Germline values: CDR1 SGHTA, CDR2 FQGNSA. The CDR3 loop spans 14 amino acids. Trimming pared 5 bases from V and 2 bases from J, leaving 12 bases between. CDR3 in amino acids: CASSLGGRQETQYF. The CDR3 DNA sequence: TGTGCCAGCAGCCTAGGGGGGCGACAAGAGACCCAGTACTTC.

This chain uses TRBV6-2 or TRBV6-3 with TRBJ1-5; D unresolved. The V end was cut by 2 bases, the J end by 6 bases, with 5 bases between. This CDR3 spans 12 amino acids. Germline V gene data show CDR1 as MNHEY and CDR2 as SVGEGT. The CDR3: CASSYDSQPQHF. The CDR3 region has the DNA TGTGCCAGCAGTTACGATAGTCAGCCCCAGCATTTT.

CDR3: CASSLGRNYQGNYGYTF. The DNA of the CDR3 is TGTGCCAGCAGCCTCGGCCGGAATTATCAGGGAAACTATGGCTACACCTTC. The chain couples TRBV7-9 to TRBJ1-2; tentative D call: TRBD1 (5 bases). V shed 5 bases and J shed 2 bases, with 21 bases lying between them. Germline assignment: CDR1 SEHNR and CDR2 FQNEAQ (reference sequence). The CDR3 is 17 amino acids.

The genes are TRBV7-9 and TRBJ1-4; 7 positions agree with TRBD1. V dropped 2 bases and J dropped 3; count of bases not matched to a gene: 9. CDR1 SEHNR and CDR2 FQNEAQ come from the germline V gene (reference sequence). This CDR3 is 17 amino acids long. The CDR3 bases are TGTGCCAGCAGCTTATATCGGGGGGGACAGCCTAATGAAAAACTGTTTTTT. Amino acids: CASSLYRGGQPNEKLFF.

The rearrangement joins TRBV7-2 to TRBJ2-7; TRBD2 matches at 9 bases. Germline CDR1 SGHTA, CDR2 FQGNSA. Trimming took 3 bases from V and 2 from J; bases not matched to a gene: 8. The CDR3 length is 16 residues. The CDR3, as DNA: TGTGCCAGCAGCTTCGCGGGTAGCGGGGGCCCCTACGAGCAGTACTTC. It translates to CASSFAGSGGPYEQYF.

This sequence joins TRBV19 and TRBJ2-3; 8 bases map to TRBD1. CDR1 and CDR2 from the germline V gene are LNHDA and SQIVND (reference sequence). With 0 bases clipped from V and 2 bases from J, the junction kept 7 bases outside the gene matches. The CDR3 totals 17 residues. The CDR3 DNA is TGTGCCAGTAGTATAGAGGGCAGGGGGCTGCTCACAGATACGCAGTATTTT. Translating gives CASSIEGRGLLTDTQYF.

V usage is TRBV6-5 and J usage is TRBJ2-2; 7 nucleotides align to TRBD2. The CDR3 totals 15 residues. The ends lost 2 bases at V and 1 base at J; junction bases unmatched: 1. Looked up from germline, CDR1 is MNHEY and CDR2 is SVGAGI. CDR3 residues: CASSYGGGNTGELFF. As DNA, the CDR3 is TGTGCCAGCAGTTACGGCGGGGGGAACACCGGGGAGCTGTTTTTT.

The V and J genes are TRBV11-1 and TRBJ2-3, with TRBD2 matching 12 bases. The CDR3 sequence is 16 residues long. Germline loops: CDR1 SGHAT, CDR2 FQDESV (reference sequence). V lost 5 bases and J lost 9; bases outside the gene matches: 12. CDR3 sequence: CASSDRLAGEDKTQYF. The CDR3 coding sequence is TGTGCCAGCAGCGACAGACTAGCGGGAGAGGATAAGACGCAGTATTTT.

This rearrangement joins TRBV4-1 to TRBJ2-7; TRBD2 is a possible D gene (5 bases). The CDR3 sequence is 17 residues long. V was shortened by 0 bases and J by 3 bases, with 18 bases between the two germline ends. Germline assignment: CDR1 MGHRA and CDR2 YSYEKL. CDR3 region: CASSQDPWSTGNYEQYF. CDR3 DNA sequence: TGCGCCAGCAGCCAAGATCCTTGGAGCACGGGAAACTACGAGCAGTACTTC.

The chain recombines TRBV28 with TRBJ2-1, with TRBD2 matching over 7 bases. This CDR3 region has 14 residues. The V gene's germline CDR1 is MDHEN and CDR2 SYDVKM. The V segment lost 8 bases and the J segment 4 bases; nucleotides outside the gene matches: 8. Here the CDR3 reads CASRAGSDYNEQFF. The DNA of the CDR3 is TGTGCCAGCCGAGCGGGATCGGATTACAATGAGCAGTTCTTC. Together with reference TRBV28 and TRBJ2-1, the CDR3 gives the full variable domain: DVKVTQSSRYLVKRTGEKVFLECVQDMDHENMFWYRQDPGLGLRLIYFSYDVKMKEKGDIPEGYSVSREKKERFSLILESASTNQTSMYLCASRAGSDYNEQFFGPGTRLTVL.

This chain uses TRBV3-1 (or the pseudogene TRBV3-2) with TRBJ1-2, with TRBD1 matching over 11 bases. The ends lost 2 bases at V and 6 bases at J; junction bases unmatched: 2. The CDR3 extends over 14 amino acids. Germline-derived CDR1 and CDR2 are LGHDT and YNNKEL (reference sequence). This CDR3 reads CASSQRDRGDGYTF. In DNA form, the CDR3 reads TGTGCCAGCAGCCAAAGGGACAGGGGGGATGGCTACACCTTC.

CDR3 protein: CASSYSIAGYPEAFF. CDR3 nucleotides: TGTGCCAGCAGTTACTCGATCGCGGGGTACCCTGAAGCTTTCTTT. This chain connects TRBV6-5 to TRBJ1-1; D is undetermined. Trimming took 0 bases from V and 6 from J, leaving 14 bases between them. Germline CDR1 and CDR2: MNHEY and SVGAGI. The length of the CDR3 is 15 residues.

The chain links TRBV25-1 to TRBJ1-2; 7 bases are a match to TRBD1. The germline V gene encodes CDR1 MGHDK and CDR2 SYGVNS. The CDR3 is 14 amino acids. V was clipped by 4 bases and J by 2 bases; unmatched bases: 4. Here the CDR3 reads CASSGPGQNYGYTF. The CDR3 bases are TGTGCCAGCAGTGGCCCGGGACAGAACTATGGCTACACCTTC.

The genes are TRBV5-1 and TRBJ1-3; perhaps TRBD1 as D (5 bases). The germline V gene encodes CDR1 SGHRS and CDR2 YFSETQ. Trimming took off 0 bases at V and 0 bases at J, with 7 bases between the two ends. The length of the CDR3 is 15 residues. In DNA form, the CDR3 reads TGCGCCAGCAGCTTGGCGGGGGTCTCTGGAAACACCATATATTTT. Residues: CASSLAGVSGNTIYF.

The chain recombines TRBV7-2 with TRBJ2-7; 9 nucleotides match TRBD1. The V segment lost 2 bases and the J segment 9 bases; nucleotides outside the gene matches: 5. CDR1 and CDR2 (germline): SGHTA, FQGNSA. This CDR3 contains 13 residues. The CDR3 spells CASSLWDRDLQYF. The CDR3 DNA is TGTGCCAGCAGCTTATGGGACAGGGACTTGCAGTACTTC.